A selection of T cell receptor beta chains follows, all from one sample in a study of blood T cell repertoires in COVID-19. Profiled with immunoSEQ multiplex PCR; TCRdb holds only in-frame clones, not every one. This sample has 150,000 to 200,000 clones; around nine tenths occur once, and the top ten carry roughly an eighth. Sequenced sample: peripheral blood. The receptors stem from a woman between 65 and 79 years old with COVID-19, enrolled during active disease. Each CDR3 is given with its conserved first and last residue. D genes are given only for firm matches. A row's size may be missing; if present it is once, few, many or a size class.

D: TRBD1; length: 14; J: TRBJ1-5; size: NA; V: TRBV19; DNA: TGTGCCAGTAGGACAGGGGGCTCTTATCAGCCCCAGCATTTT; CDR3: CASRTGGSYQPQHF
D: NA; length: 13; J: TRBJ2-7; size: NA; V: TRBV5-1; DNA: TGCGCCAGCAGCCTGGGACATCTCTACGAGCAGTACTTC; CDR3: CASSLGHLYEQYF
D: NA; length: 17; J: TRBJ1-3; size: once; V: TRBV27; DNA: TGTGCCAGCAGTGCCACTCCCCCACAGGCGACTGGAAACACCATATATTTT; CDR3: CASSATPPQATGNTIYF
D: TRBD1; length: 17; J: TRBJ2-2; size: NA; V: TRBV4-2; DNA: TGTGCCAGCAGTCCCGGCGGGACAGGGGTATTCACCGGGGAGCTGTTTTTT; CDR3: CASSPGGTGVFTGELFF
D: NA; length: 17; J: TRBJ1-1; size: NA; V: TRBV9; DNA: TGTGCCAGCAGCGTAACAGGGTCCGGGGCTATGAACACTGAAGCTTTCTTT; CDR3: CASSVTGSGAMNTEAFF
D: NA; length: 15; J: TRBJ2-7; size: once; V: TRBV19; DNA: TGTGCCAGTAGTATAGTGGGCAGTTTGGCCTCCGAGCAGTACTTC; CDR3: CASSIVGSLASEQYF
D: NA; length: 14; J: TRBJ2-7; size: NA; V: TRBV5-6; DNA: TGTGCCAGCAGCGGCCGGGACTCCTTCTACGAGCAGTACTTC; CDR3: CASSGRDSFYEQYF
D: NA; length: 11; J: TRBJ2-1; size: NA; V: TRBV9; DNA: TGTGCCAGCAGCTCCAGTACTGAGCAGTTCTTC; CDR3: CASSSSTEQFF
D: TRBD1; length: 14; J: TRBJ1-2; size: NA; V: TRBV29-1; DNA: TGCAGCGTTGAAAGGCAGGGGGACGTCTATGGCTACACCTTC; CDR3: CSVERQGDVYGYTF
D: TRBD1; length: 15; J: TRBJ2-1; size: NA; V: TRBV7-2; DNA: TGTGCCAGCAGCTTAACGGGGACAGGATACAATGAGCAGTTCTTC; CDR3: CASSLTGTGYNEQFF
D: NA; length: 14; J: TRBJ1-5; size: once; V: TRBV6-5; DNA: TGTGCCAGCAGTCTCTCAGGGAGCAATCAGCCCCAGCATTTT; CDR3: CASSLSGSNQPQHF
D: TRBD1; length: 16; J: TRBJ1-2; size: NA; V: TRBV7-2; DNA: TGTGCCAGCAGCTTAATAGGGACAGGGAAAATCTATGGCTACACCTTC; CDR3: CASSLIGTGKIYGYTF
D: NA; length: 12; J: TRBJ2-5; size: few; V: TRBV12-3/TRBV12-4; DNA: TGTGCCAGCAGTTTTATGCGTGAGACCCAGTACTTC; CDR3: CASSFMRETQYF
D: TRBD2; length: 15; J: TRBJ2-3; size: NA; V: TRBV2; DNA: TGTGCCAGCAGTGAAGAAATAGCGGGATCAAATACGCAGTATTTT; CDR3: CASSEEIAGSNTQYF
D: NA; length: 12; J: TRBJ2-5; size: once; V: TRBV11-2; DNA: TGTGCCAGCAGCTTAGAGCGGGAGACCCAGTACTTC; CDR3: CASSLERETQYF
D: NA; length: 13; J: TRBJ1-5; size: NA; V: TRBV6-5; DNA: TGTGCCAGCAGTTATAAGGGGAACCAGCCCCAGCATTTT; CDR3: CASSYKGNQPQHF
D: TRBD1; length: 15; J: TRBJ2-7; size: NA; V: TRBV11-3; DNA: TGTGCCAGCAGCGAAGCCGGGACAGGCTCCTACGAGCAGTACTTC; CDR3: CASSEAGTGSYEQYF
D: NA; length: 15; J: TRBJ2-5; size: NA; V: TRBV18; DNA: TGTGCCAGCTCACGGGCAGGGGAGAAACTAGAGACCCAGTACTTC; CDR3: CASSRAGEKLETQYF
D: TRBD2; length: 14; J: TRBJ2-7; size: NA; V: TRBV5-6; DNA: TGTGCCAGCAGCTTTGTCGGGAGGGAGTACGAGCAGTACTTC; CDR3: CASSFVGREYEQYF
D: NA; length: 12; J: TRBJ1-1; size: NA; V: TRBV11-2; DNA: TGTGCCAGCAGCAAAGGGGCCACTGAAGCTTTCTTT; CDR3: CASSKGATEAFF
D: NA; length: 13; J: TRBJ2-3; size: NA; V: TRBV6-2/TRBV6-3; DNA: TGTGCCAGCAGTTACTCCTCTGAGATGCGGGAGTATTTT; CDR3: CASSYSSEMREYF
D: TRBD2; length: 15; J: TRBJ2-1; size: NA; V: TRBV9; DNA: TGTGCCAGCAGCGTTACTAGCGGGAGCTACAATGAGCAGTTCTTC; CDR3: CASSVTSGSYNEQFF
D: TRBD2; length: 16; J: TRBJ2-7; size: few; V: TRBV7-8; DNA: TGTGCCAGCAGCTTAGTTTACAGCGGGAGTTCCCACGAGCAGTACTTC; CDR3: CASSLVYSGSSHEQYF
D: NA; length: 17; J: TRBJ1-4; size: NA; V: TRBV4-1; DNA: TGCGCCAGCAGTCGTCAGGGCATAATTCCCGCGACTGGAAAACTGTTTTTT; CDR3: CASSRQGIIPATGKLFF
D: NA; length: 15; J: TRBJ1-2; size: once; V: TRBV13; DNA: TGTGCCAGCAGCCCAAGGGGGGGCAGTGTGTATGGCTACACCTTC; CDR3: CASSPRGGSVYGYTF
D: TRBD2; length: 16; J: TRBJ2-3; size: NA; V: TRBV5-6; DNA: TGTGCCAGCAGCCCTCAGGTAGCGGGAGGTATGCTTACGCAGTATTTT; CDR3: CASSPQVAGGMLTQYF
D: TRBD2; length: 16; J: TRBJ2-7; size: NA; V: TRBV4-1; DNA: TGCGCCAGCAGCCCAAACCGGGGGGGGCAAGGCTACGAGCAGTACTTC; CDR3: CASSPNRGGQGYEQYF
D: NA; length: 14; J: TRBJ1-2; size: few; V: TRBV5-6; DNA: TGTGCCAGCAGCTTAAGTACAGAATTCTATGGCTACACCTTC; CDR3: CASSLSTEFYGYTF
D: NA; length: 14; J: TRBJ1-5; size: NA; V: TRBV6-6; DNA: TGTGCCAGCAGTTACCGGCAGGGGCATCAGCCCCAGCATTTT; CDR3: CASSYRQGHQPQHF
D: TRBD1; length: 17; J: TRBJ1-3; size: NA; V: TRBV7-9; DNA: TGTGCCAGCAGCTTCCGGGACAGGGGACACTCTGGAAACACCATATATTTT; CDR3: CASSFRDRGHSGNTIYF
D: NA; length: 14; J: TRBJ2-2; size: NA; V: TRBV11-3; DNA: TGTGCCAGCAGCGCACAGGGAGAGACCGGGGAGCTGTTTTTT; CDR3: CASSAQGETGELFF
D: TRBD2; length: 15; J: TRBJ2-5; size: NA; V: TRBV30; DNA: TGTGCCTGGAGTCCGGGACTAGCGGGAGAAGAGACCCAGTACTTC; CDR3: CAWSPGLAGEETQYF
D: TRBD2; length: 17; J: TRBJ2-3; size: once; V: TRBV5-4; DNA: TGTGCCAGCAGCCAAGAGAGACTAGCGGGAGGTCAAGATACGCAGTATTTT; CDR3: CASSQERLAGGQDTQYF
D: NA; length: 14; J: TRBJ2-7; size: few; V: TRBV7-2; DNA: TGTGCCAGCAGCCTTCAGGGGCTCTCCTACGAGCAGTACTTC; CDR3: CASSLQGLSYEQYF
D: NA; length: 17; J: TRBJ2-4; size: few; V: TRBV5-4; DNA: TGTGCCAGCAGCTCTCGGGCCGGGGTTGGAGCCAAAAACATTCAGTACTTC; CDR3: CASSSRAGVGAKNIQYF
D: NA; length: 15; J: TRBJ1-3; size: NA; V: TRBV4-2; DNA: TGTGCCAGCAGTCCAAGAATGAGGGATGGAAACACCATATATTTT; CDR3: CASSPRMRDGNTIYF
D: NA; length: 18; J: TRBJ2-1; size: NA; V: TRBV9; DNA: TGTGCCAGCAGCGTAGCTCTTGGAGGGTCTAGCGAGAACAATGAGCAGTTCTTC; CDR3: CASSVALGGSSENNEQFF
D: NA; length: 17; J: TRBJ1-5; size: NA; V: TRBV5-1; DNA: TGCGCCAGCAGCCCTCGCCCGTCTCCTACGGGGAATCAGCCCCAGCATTTT; CDR3: CASSPRPSPTGNQPQHF
D: TRBD1; length: 17; J: TRBJ2-2; size: NA; V: TRBV28; DNA: TGTGCCAGCAGTTTATTTTCGGGGACAGAGAGACCCGGGGAGCTGTTTTTT; CDR3: CASSLFSGTERPGELFF
D: NA; length: 13; J: TRBJ2-5; size: NA; V: TRBV24-1; DNA: TGTGCCACCAGTGATCCTATTAAAGAGACCCAGTACTTC; CDR3: CATSDPIKETQYF
D: NA; length: 13; J: TRBJ1-1; size: once; V: TRBV18; DNA: TGTGCCAGCTCACCACTCGTGAGCACTGAAGCTTTCTTT; CDR3: CASSPLVSTEAFF
D: TRBD1; length: 14; J: TRBJ2-2; size: NA; V: TRBV5-1; DNA: TGCGCCAGCATGACAGGGGCAGGCACCGGGGAGCTGTTTTTT; CDR3: CASMTGAGTGELFF
D: NA; length: 13; J: TRBJ1-4; size: NA; V: TRBV6-4; DNA: TGTGCCAGCAGTGAACAGCTTTGGGGCGGACTGTTTTTT; CDR3: CASSEQLWGGLFF
D: NA; length: 13; J: TRBJ2-2; size: once; V: TRBV29-1; DNA: TGCAGCGTTGACGAAGGGGCCACCGGGGAGCTGTTTTTT; CDR3: CSVDEGATGELFF
D: NA; length: 15; J: TRBJ1-3; size: NA; V: TRBV10-3; DNA: TGTGCCATCAGTGATGGAAGGGGAATTGGAAACACCATATATTTT; CDR3: CAISDGRGIGNTIYF
D: NA; length: 14; J: TRBJ1-2; size: NA; V: TRBV21-1; DNA: TGTGCCAGCAGCAAAGGTTGCCCGGGGGTTGGCTACACCTTC; CDR3: CASSKGCPGVGYTF
D: NA; length: 14; J: TRBJ1-3; size: NA; V: TRBV6-4; DNA: TGTGCCAGCAGTGACCCAGTCCCTGGAAACACCATATATTTT; CDR3: CASSDPVPGNTIYF
D: NA; length: 14; J: TRBJ2-7; size: NA; V: TRBV10-3; DNA: TGTGCCATCAGTGGTGGGACTGGATCCTACGAGCAGTACTTC; CDR3: CAISGGTGSYEQYF
D: NA; length: 13; J: TRBJ1-2; size: many; V: TRBV5-1; DNA: TGCGCCAGCAGCTTCGGGGCTAACTATGGCTACACCTTC; CDR3: CASSFGANYGYTF
D: TRBD2; length: 16; J: TRBJ2-7; size: NA; V: TRBV27; DNA: TGTGCCAGCAGTCCCTATCCGGGAGGAAGGCACAACGAGCAGTACTTC; CDR3: CASSPYPGGRHNEQYF
D: NA; length: 13; J: TRBJ2-3; size: NA; V: TRBV4-2; DNA: TGTGCCAGCAGCCCCGGGACTACAGATACGCAGTATTTT; CDR3: CASSPGTTDTQYF
D: TRBD2; length: 16; J: TRBJ2-1; size: NA; V: TRBV7-2; DNA: TGTGCCAGCAGCACAAAAAGCGGGAGGGCCGTCAATGAGCAGTTCTTC; CDR3: CASSTKSGRAVNEQFF
D: TRBD2; length: 14; J: TRBJ2-7; size: few; V: TRBV4-2; DNA: TGTGCCAGCAGCCAAGTAGCGGGAGTAGACGAGCAGTACTTC; CDR3: CASSQVAGVDEQYF
D: TRBD1; length: 14; J: TRBJ2-4; size: NA; V: TRBV3-1/TRBV3-2; DNA: TGTGCCAGCAGCCAGGGGGACAGGTTTAGCATTCAGTACTTC; CDR3: CASSQGDRFSIQYF
D: NA; length: 13; J: TRBJ2-7; size: NA; V: TRBV10-2; DNA: TGCGCCAGCAGTGATCGGGGATCCTACGAGCAGTACTTC; CDR3: CASSDRGSYEQYF
D: TRBD2; length: 15; J: TRBJ2-5; size: once; V: TRBV4-3; DNA: TGCGCCAGCAGCCAAGACACTAGCGGGAGGGCGACCCAGTACTTC; CDR3: CASSQDTSGRATQYF
D: NA; length: 13; J: TRBJ2-7; size: NA; V: TRBV28; DNA: TGTGCCAGCAGCCTAAACAGGCCCCACGAGCAGTACTTC; CDR3: CASSLNRPHEQYF
D: TRBD1; length: 15; J: TRBJ1-4; size: once; V: TRBV28; DNA: TGTGCCAGCAGTTTGGTTGGACAGGGTGGGGAAAAACTGTTTTTT; CDR3: CASSLVGQGGEKLFF